This T cell receptor beta chain was sequenced for a study of T cell repertoires in cytomegalovirus infection. With V trimmed by 4 bases and J by 4 bases, 13 bases remained unmatched. The CDR3 runs 16 residues. The germline V gene encodes CDR1 SGHRS and CDR2 YFSETQ. This clonotype has just one count. In TCRdb, the reads were re-called with MiXCR into one record per CDR3 protein. The sample shows around 740,000 distinct CDR3 sequences, 35% of them seen only once. This clonotype was sampled from a human donor in good health (CMV status not recorded). Some clones in this sample may be carry-over from other donors' samples. The J gene is TRBJ1-2, the V gene TRBV5-1; 7 bases line up with TRBD1. Specimen: PBMCs. CDR3 region: CASSPGQPNPLYGYTF. The CDR3 DNA reads as TGCGCCAGCAGCCCGGGACAGCCCAACCCACTCTATGGCTACACCTTC.